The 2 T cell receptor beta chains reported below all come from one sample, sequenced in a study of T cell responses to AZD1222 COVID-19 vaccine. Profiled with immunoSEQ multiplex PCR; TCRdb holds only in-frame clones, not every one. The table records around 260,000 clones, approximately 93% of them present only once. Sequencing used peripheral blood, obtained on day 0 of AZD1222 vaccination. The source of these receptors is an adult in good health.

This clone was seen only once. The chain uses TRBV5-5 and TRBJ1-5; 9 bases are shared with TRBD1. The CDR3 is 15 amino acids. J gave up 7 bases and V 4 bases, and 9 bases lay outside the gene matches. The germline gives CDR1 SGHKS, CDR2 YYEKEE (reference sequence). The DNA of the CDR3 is TGTGCCAGCAGCCCCGGGACAGGGAAGGACCAGCCCCAGCATTTT. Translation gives CASSPGTGKDQPQHF.

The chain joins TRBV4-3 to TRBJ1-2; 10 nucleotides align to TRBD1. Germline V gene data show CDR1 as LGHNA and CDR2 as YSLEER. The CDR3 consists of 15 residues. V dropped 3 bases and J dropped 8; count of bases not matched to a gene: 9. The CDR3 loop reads CASSQVGTGVYGYTF. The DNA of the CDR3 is TGCGCCAGCAGCCAGGTGGGGACAGGGGTCTACGGCTACACCTTC.